The 25 T cell receptor beta chains in this list originate from one sample, sequenced in a study of cytomegalovirus exposure and HLA in healthy donors. The primer mix had 60 Vbeta and 13 Jbeta primers. The assay was immunoSEQ multiplex PCR, and TCRdb's table has in-frame clones only and misses some. Here the sample spans 150,000 to 170,000 clones, more than 75% being singletons. Sequenced sample: PBMCs. These receptors were taken from a man aged 30-40 years in good health and CMV-seropositive.

The chain joins TRBV7-3 to TRBJ2-7; a weak D match, TRBD1 (6 bases). Per germline, CDR1 SGHTA and CDR2 FQGTGA. The CDR3 runs 13 residues. Deletions cut 2 bases from V and 5 bases from J, with 10 bases between. CDR3 loop: CASSLARGDEQYF. For the CDR3, the DNA is TGTGCCAGCAGCTTAGCCAGGGGCGACGAGCAGTACTTC. The whole variable domain, remainder taken from reference TRBV7-3 and TRBJ2-7, is GAGVSQTPSNKVTEKGKYVELRCDPISGHTALYWYRQSLGQGPEFLIYFQGTGAADDSGLPNDRFFAVRPEGSVSTLKIQRTERGDSAVYLCASSLARGDEQYFGPGTRLTVT.

This chain connects TRBV10-3 to TRBJ1-2; D is perhaps TRBD1 (5 bases). This CDR3 is built from 14 residues. The ends were cut back, 0 bases at V and 8 bases at J, with 13 bases in the middle. Germline CDR1 reads ENHRY; CDR2 reads SYGVKD. The CDR3 is CAISESGRPPGYTF. CDR3 bases: TGTGCCATCAGTGAGTCGGGGCGACCTCCCGGCTACACCTTC.

The J gene is TRBJ2-1, the V gene TRBV4-2, with a tentative D call TRBD2 (6 bases). The CDR3 runs to 13 residues. Germline V gene data show CDR1 as LGHNA and CDR2 as YNFKEQ. Trimming stripped 4 bases from V and 12 bases from J, with 16 bases between. CDR3: CASSPTSYLGQFF. CDR3 nucleotides: TGTGCCAGCAGCCCAACTAGCTATCTAGGGCAGTTCTTC.

The V call is TRBV5-1, the J call TRBJ2-1, with D unclear. Trimming left V 4 bases short and J 7 bases short, with 12 bases between. The length of the CDR3 is 13 residues. CDR1 is SGHRS, CDR2 YFSETQ, per germline. The CDR3: CASSLQVENEQFF. The DNA of the CDR3 is TGCGCCAGCAGCCTCCAAGTGGAGAATGAGCAGTTCTTC.

The rearrangement joins TRBV30 to TRBJ1-1; 9 positions match TRBD1. The trim removed 3 bases at V and 5 bases at J, leaving 7 bases unmatched. The CDR3 covers 14 residues. Per the germline V gene, CDR1 is GTSNPN and CDR2 is SVGIG (reference sequence). The CDR3 DNA follows: TGTGCCTGGAGCTTGGACAGGGGCTGGACTGAAGCTTTCTTT. Its protein is CAWSLDRGWTEAFF.

The CDR3 nucleotides read TGCGCCAGCAGCAAGACTGGAGACGGCTACGAGCAGTACTTC. Translating gives CASSKTGDGYEQYF. This rearrangement joins TRBV5-1 to TRBJ2-7; D remains unclear. V lost 4 bases, J lost 3 bases, and 14 bases lay in between. The germline CDR1 and CDR2 sequences are SGHRS and YFSETQ. The CDR3 totals 14 residues.

The rearrangement joins TRBV19 to TRBJ2-5; no clear D gene. CDR1 is LNHDA, CDR2 SQIVND, per germline (reference sequence). The CDR3 is 13 residues long. V was shortened by 4 bases and J by 4 bases, with 10 bases between the two germline ends. CDR3 amino acids: CASSRALGETQYF. CDR3 DNA: TGTGCCAGTAGTAGGGCCCTCGGAGAGACCCAGTACTTC.

CDR3 in amino acids: CASRPPDQPQHF. The DNA for the CDR3 is TGTGCCAGCAGACCTCCAGATCAGCCCCAGCATTTT. The rearrangement joins TRBV28 to TRBJ1-5; the D is unclear. Germline values: CDR1 MDHEN, CDR2 SYDVKM. CDR3 length: 12 residues. Trimming took 6 bases from V and 5 from J, leaving 8 bases between them.

V is TRBV6-6 and J is TRBJ1-5; D is unresolved. The V gene's germline CDR1 is MNHNY and CDR2 SVGAGI (reference sequence). This CDR3 has 16 amino acids. Trimming removed 2 bases at V and 0 bases at J, with 11 bases between. The DNA of the CDR3 is TGTGCCAGCAGTTACGGGCGGGGTCGTAGCAATCAGCCCCAGCATTTT. It specifies CASSYGRGRSNQPQHF.

This chain joins TRBV28 and TRBJ2-1; 8 bases are a match to TRBD2. The length of the CDR3 is 14 residues. Per germline, CDR1 MDHEN and CDR2 SYDVKM. V dropped 8 bases and J dropped 6; count of bases not matched to a gene: 9. The CDR3 here is CASLVAGSRNEQFF. The CDR3 DNA follows: TGTGCCAGCTTAGTAGCGGGATCTCGCAATGAGCAGTTCTTC.

The V and J genes are TRBV10-3 and TRBJ2-3; unclear D gene. V lost 9 bases, J lost 1 base, and 8 bases lay in between. The CDR3 is 12 residues long. Germline CDR1 ENHRY, CDR2 SYGVKD. The CDR3 region has the DNA TGTGCCATACAGACCGGCACAGATACGCAGTATTTT. This gives the protein CAIQTGTDTQYF.

The chain couples TRBV28 to TRBJ2-2; the D is unclear. This CDR3 is built from 15 residues. Germline values: CDR1 MDHEN, CDR2 SYDVKM. V lost 1 base, J lost 0 bases, and 6 bases lay in between. This chain's CDR3 is CASSLSVANTGELFF. CDR3 nucleotides: TGTGCCAGCAGTTTATCGGTCGCGAACACCGGGGAGCTGTTTTTT.

This chain joins TRBV7-3 and TRBJ2-3; 10 nucleotides match TRBD1. The CDR3 spans 16 residues. Germline loops: CDR1 SGHTA, CDR2 FQGTGA. V trimming: 5 bases; J trimming: 4 bases; junction bases outside the gene matches: 9. The DNA of the CDR3 is TGTGCCAGCAGCACCGGGGACAGGGGACGGGCAGATACGCAGTATTTT. Translation gives CASSTGDRGRADTQYF.

This clone showed up just a few times. This CDR3 is CASTPSQGNEKLFF. As DNA, the CDR3 is TGTGCCAGCACCCCATCCCAGGGGAATGAAAAACTGTTTTTT. The V and J genes are TRBV27 and TRBJ1-4; maybe TRBD1 (6 bases). Germline V gene sequence: CDR1 MNHEY, CDR2 SMNVEV (reference sequence). The CDR3 extends over 14 amino acids. Trimming took off 7 bases at V and 5 bases at J, with 14 bases between the two ends.

The gene calls are TRBV27 and TRBJ2-7; D is perhaps TRBD1 (5 bases). Deletions cut 4 bases from V and 2 bases from J, with 12 bases between. CDR1 MNHEY and CDR2 SMNVEV come from the germline V gene (reference sequence). The CDR3 consists of 14 residues. The CDR3 spells CASSSRQRTYEQYF. As DNA, the CDR3 is TGTGCCAGCAGTTCGAGACAGAGAACCTACGAGCAGTACTTC.

J is TRBJ1-1 and V is TRBV27; D is ambiguous. CDR1 and CDR2 from the germline V gene are MNHEY and SMNVEV (reference sequence). The ends were cut back, 2 bases at V and 4 bases at J, with 11 bases in the middle. The CDR3 sequence is 14 residues long. In DNA form, the CDR3 reads TGTGCCAGCAGTTTAGTACGGAGGAGCACTGAAGCTTTCTTT. Translation: CASSLVRRSTEAFF.

J is TRBJ1-1 and V is TRBV7-2; TRBD1 matches at 8 bases. V lost 5 bases to trimming and J lost 0 bases; unmatched junction nucleotides: 8. The CDR3 sequence is 16 residues long. Germline values: CDR1 SGHTA, CDR2 FQGNSA. The CDR3 region is CASSKGTGLMNTEAFF. Here the CDR3 DNA reads TGTGCCAGCAGCAAAGGGACAGGTCTTATGAACACTGAAGCTTTCTTT.

The V gene is TRBV18, the J gene TRBJ2-3, with a weak D call TRBD1 (6 bases). CDR3 size: 14 residues. Trimming left V 1 base short and J 3 bases short, with 8 bases between. Per germline, CDR1 KGHSH and CDR2 LQKENI. In nucleotides, the CDR3 is TGTGCCAGCTCACCACTAGGACAGACAGATACGCAGTATTTT. Amino acids: CASSPLGQTDTQYF.

In this sample, this clone turned up once. CDR3 in DNA: TGTGCCAGCAGTTCTAGCGGGTCCTACGAGCAGTACTTC. Amino acid sequence: CASSSSGSYEQYF. The gene calls are TRBV6-6 and TRBJ2-7; 8 bases align to TRBD2. Germline CDR1 reads MNHNY; CDR2 reads SVGAGI (reference sequence). This CDR3 region has 13 residues. The V segment lost 4 bases and the J segment 1 base; nucleotides outside the gene matches: 0.

This chain joins TRBV5-1 and TRBJ2-5, with 9 bases fitting TRBD1. V dropped 2 bases and J dropped 3; count of bases not matched to a gene: 5. The germline gives CDR1 SGHRS, CDR2 YFSETQ. This CDR3 region has 15 residues. The CDR3 coding sequence is TGCGCCAGCAGCTTTTGGGGACAGGGAGAAGAGACCCAGTACTTC. Amino acid sequence: CASSFWGQGEETQYF.

The CDR3 DNA follows: TGTGCCAGCAGTTTATCTCTAGGAGATACGCAGTATTTT. It yields the protein CASSLSLGDTQYF. The rearrangement uses TRBV27 and TRBJ2-3; the D is unclear. The V and J ends lost 0 bases and 5 bases respectively, with 6 bases between them. The CDR3 is made up of 13 amino acids. CDR1 is MNHEY and CDR2 is SMNVEV in the germline V gene (reference sequence).

Turning to this clone: Different DNA sequences within this sample yield the same CDR3. The V and J genes are TRBV21-1 and TRBJ2-5; the D segment call TRBD1 is taken from the table without a DNA check. TRBV21-1 is classified as a pseudogene. The CDR3 has 15 residues. CDR3 protein: CASNHGQPLQETQYF. The CDR3 DNA reads TGTGCCAGCAATCATGGACAGCCCCTCCAAGAGACCCAGTACTTC.

The V gene is TRBV7-2, the J gene TRBJ2-7; D perhaps matches TRBD1 (6 bases). The CDR3 has 14 residues. Between the trimmed V and J ends, which lost 3 bases and 7 bases, there was a span of 16 bases. The germline CDR1 and CDR2 sequences are SGHTA and FQGNSA. CDR3 in DNA: TGTGCCAGCAGCTTGGACAGCCGCTGGGATGAGCAGTACTTC. Protein product: CASSLDSRWDEQYF.

The chain carries TRBV29-1 and TRBJ2-2, with 7 bases that match TRBD1. The CDR3 length is 14 residues. From germline, CDR1 is SQVTM and CDR2 ANQGSEA. The trim removed 7 bases at V and 4 bases at J, leaving 9 bases unmatched. This chain's CDR3 is CSGAKTGRTGELFF. CDR3 coding DNA: TGCAGCGGTGCCAAGACAGGGCGCACCGGGGAGCTGTTTTTT.

This clone was seen just once. This rearrangement joins TRBV5-1 to TRBJ2-7; possibly TRBD1 for D (6 bases). V was shortened by 5 bases and J by 0 bases, with 9 bases between the two germline ends. The CDR3 spans 13 residues. The V gene's germline CDR1 is SGHRS and CDR2 YFSETQ. DNA of the CDR3: TGCGCCAGCAGACCGGACAGCTCCTACGAGCAGTACTTC. Translation: CASRPDSSYEQYF.